These 13 T cell receptor beta chains share one sample of origin, sequenced in a study of blood T cell repertoires in COVID-19. The table came from immunoSEQ multiplex PCR; TCRdb's copy has only in-frame clones and leaves some out. The table has about 480,000 clones, 85% to 90% seen once. The sequencing sample was made of peripheral blood. The source of these receptors is a man aged 18 to 29 with COVID-19, enrolled during active disease.

The V call is TRBV7-2, the J call TRBJ2-3, with 13 bases aligning to TRBD2. This CDR3 contains 19 residues. The germline V gene encodes CDR1 SGHTA and CDR2 FQGNSA. V lost 7 bases and J lost 2; bases outside the gene matches: 15. Here the CDR3 DNA reads TGTGCCAGCACACGTCCCAAACTAGCGGGGGGGTCCATCACAGATACGCAGTATTTT. It translates to CASTRPKLAGGSITDTQYF.

The sample holds a few counts of this clone. V and J are TRBV11-2 and TRBJ2-7; the D gene is possibly TRBD1 (5 bases). Trimming cost V 7 bases and J 3 bases, with 16 bases left between them. The CDR3 sequence is 14 residues long. Germline CDR1 reads SGHAT; CDR2 reads FQNNGV. CDR3 DNA sequence: TGTGCCAGCAACCCCATCAGGGAACGCTACGAGCAGTACTTC. Translating gives CASNPIRERYEQYF.

The genes are TRBV11-2 and TRBJ2-7; the D is unclear. The CDR3 is 13 residues long. Trimming took off 5 bases at V and 5 bases at J, with 13 bases between the two ends. Germline V gene data show CDR1 as SGHAT and CDR2 as FQNNGV. The DNA of the CDR3 is TGTGCCAGCAGCAAAAGGAGAGACCACGAGCAGTACTTC. Translated, it gives CASSKRRDHEQYF.

J is TRBJ2-7 and V is TRBV3-1 (or the pseudogene TRBV3-2), with D tentatively TRBD1 (6 bases). The CDR3 contains 16 residues. Germline V lookup: CDR1 LGHDT, CDR2 YNNKEL (reference sequence). With 4 bases removed from V and 3 bases from J, the gap between germline ends came to 19 bases. CDR3 loop: CASSRTGSGVHYEQYF. CDR3 in DNA: TGTGCCAGCAGCCGGACGGGGTCAGGGGTTCACTACGAGCAGTACTTC.

In its sample, this clone was seen once. The chain employs TRBV10-3 and TRBJ1-2; tentatively, D is TRBD1 (6 bases). This CDR3 has 14 residues. Germline values: CDR1 ENHRY, CDR2 SYGVKD. Trimming stripped 0 bases from V and 4 bases from J, with 9 bases between. The CDR3 is CAISESAGVYGYTF. The DNA for the CDR3 is TGTGCCATCAGTGAGTCGGCAGGGGTCTATGGCTACACCTTC.

V usage is TRBV5-1 and J usage is TRBJ2-3, with D uncertain. Germline V gene lookup returns CDR1 SGHRS and CDR2 YFSETQ. The CDR3 sequence is 15 residues long. V was shortened by 0 bases and J by 5 bases, with 13 bases between the two germline ends. The CDR3 region is CASSLAVYGGDTQYF. As DNA, the CDR3 is TGCGCCAGCAGCTTGGCCGTTTATGGCGGAGATACGCAGTATTTT.

The chain is built from TRBV28 and TRBJ1-6, with D possibly TRBD1 on 5 matching bases. V gave up 3 bases and J gave up 3 bases, with 15 bases separating them. This CDR3 has 17 amino acids. Per the germline V gene, CDR1 is MDHEN and CDR2 is SYDVKM. CDR3 DNA: TGTGCCAGCAGTTTCCAGGGCGCCTCCCACTATAATTCACCCCTCCACTTT. It encodes CASSFQGASHYNSPLHF.

Written as DNA, the CDR3 is TGTGCCAGCAGCCAAGTGGGACAGTCCTACGAGCAGTACTTC. Residues: CASSQVGQSYEQYF. The chain recombines TRBV3-1 (or the pseudogene TRBV3-2) with TRBJ2-7; 7 nucleotides line up with TRBD1. Germline V CDR1 and CDR2: LGHDT, YNNKEL (reference sequence). V was clipped by 1 base and J by 1 base; unmatched bases: 1. The CDR3 has 14 residues.

The chain links TRBV19 to TRBJ1-6, with D unclear. With 3 bases removed from V and 6 bases from J, the gap between germline ends came to 9 bases. The germline gives CDR1 LNHDA, CDR2 SQIVND (reference sequence). The CDR3 spans 14 residues. This chain's CDR3 is CASSITSGNSPLHF. The CDR3 region has the DNA TGTGCCAGTAGTATCACCAGTGGTAATTCACCCCTCCACTTT.

The chain has TRBV7-7 and TRBJ2-5, with D perhaps matching TRBD2 (7 bases). The germline V gene has CDR1 SSHAT and CDR2 FNYEAQ (reference sequence). Trimming cost V 3 bases and J 5 bases, with 19 bases left between them. CDR3 size: 16 residues. The CDR3 nucleotides read TGTGCCAGCAGCTTTGGCGGGGGCATGAGTGGGGAGACCCAGTACTTC. Amino acids: CASSFGGGMSGETQYF.

This clone was seen once. The rearrangement links TRBV27 to TRBJ2-1, with TRBD2 matching over 9 bases. The length of the CDR3 is 16 residues. Looked up from germline, CDR1 is MNHEY and CDR2 is SMNVEV (reference sequence). V shed 5 bases and J 4 bases; nucleotides not matched to a gene: 9. The CDR3 DNA follows: TGTGCCAGCAGTCCCCGACTAGCGGCCCTTTACAATGAGCAGTTCTTC. Protein product: CASSPRLAALYNEQFF.

The chain combines TRBV2 with TRBJ2-5; 14 positions match TRBD2. After removal of 6 bases from V and 3 bases from J, the junction contained 3 bases not matched to a gene. CDR3 size: 15 residues. Germline V gives CDR1 SNHLY, CDR2 FYNNEI. The CDR3 coding sequence is TGTGCCAGCAGCGGACTAGCGGGAGGAAAAGAGACCCAGTACTTC. Amino acid sequence: CASSGLAGGKETQYF.

This clone came up many times. This chain joins TRBV6-5 and TRBJ2-7; tentatively, D is TRBD2 (6 bases). This CDR3 is built from 15 residues. The V end was cut by 6 bases, the J end by 4 bases, with 19 bases between. The germline CDR1 and CDR2 sequences are MNHEY and SVGAGI. The CDR3 protein is CASSIARSSEYEQYF. The CDR3, as DNA: TGTGCCAGCAGCATTGCCAGGTCTAGCGAGTACGAGCAGTACTTC.